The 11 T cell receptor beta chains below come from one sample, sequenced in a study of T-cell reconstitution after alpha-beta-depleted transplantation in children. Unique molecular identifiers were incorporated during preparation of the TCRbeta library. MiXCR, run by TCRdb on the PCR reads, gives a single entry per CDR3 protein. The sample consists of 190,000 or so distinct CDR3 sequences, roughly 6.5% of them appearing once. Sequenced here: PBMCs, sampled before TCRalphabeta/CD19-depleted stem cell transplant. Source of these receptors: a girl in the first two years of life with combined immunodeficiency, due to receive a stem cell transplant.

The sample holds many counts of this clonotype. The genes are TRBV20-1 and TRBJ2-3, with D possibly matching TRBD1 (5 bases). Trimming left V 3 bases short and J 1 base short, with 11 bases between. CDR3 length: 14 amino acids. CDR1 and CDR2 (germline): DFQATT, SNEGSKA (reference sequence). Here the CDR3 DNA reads TGCAGTGCTAGGGGGCGCGGCGGCACAGATACGCAGTATTTT. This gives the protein CSARGRGGTDTQYF.

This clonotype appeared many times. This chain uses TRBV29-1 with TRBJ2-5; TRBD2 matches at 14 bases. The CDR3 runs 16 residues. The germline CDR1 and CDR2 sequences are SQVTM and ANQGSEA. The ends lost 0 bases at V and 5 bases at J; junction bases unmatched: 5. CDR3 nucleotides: TGCAGCGTTGAAGACACGGGACTAGCGGGAGTTGAGACCCAGTACTTC. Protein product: CSVEDTGLAGVETQYF.

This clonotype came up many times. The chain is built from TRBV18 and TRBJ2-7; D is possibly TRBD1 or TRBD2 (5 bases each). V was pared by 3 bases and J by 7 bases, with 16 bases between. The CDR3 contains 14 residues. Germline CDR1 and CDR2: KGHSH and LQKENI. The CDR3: CASSPRDASWEQYF. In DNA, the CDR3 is TGTGCCAGCTCACCTAGGGACGCCTCTTGGGAGCAGTACTTC.

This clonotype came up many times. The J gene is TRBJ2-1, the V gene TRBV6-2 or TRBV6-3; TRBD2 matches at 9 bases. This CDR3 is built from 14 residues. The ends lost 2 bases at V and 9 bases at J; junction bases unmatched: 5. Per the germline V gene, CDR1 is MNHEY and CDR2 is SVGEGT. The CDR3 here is CASSYGGRVIEQFF. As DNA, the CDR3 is TGTGCCAGCAGTTACGGCGGGAGGGTGATTGAGCAGTTCTTC.

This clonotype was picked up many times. The CDR3 DNA sequence: TGTGCCAGCAGTTTATTTGTGAGACTCCTCTCCTACGAGCAGTACTTC. This sequence encodes CASSLFVRLLSYEQYF. This rearrangement joins TRBV28 to TRBJ2-7; D not certain. Germline lookup yields CDR1 MDHEN and CDR2 SYDVKM. The CDR3 is 16 amino acids. V was shortened by 1 base and J by 0 bases, with 13 bases between the two germline ends.

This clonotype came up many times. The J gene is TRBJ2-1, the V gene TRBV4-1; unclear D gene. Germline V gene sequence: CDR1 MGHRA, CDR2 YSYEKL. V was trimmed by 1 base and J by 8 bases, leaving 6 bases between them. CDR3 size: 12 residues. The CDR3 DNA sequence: TGCGCCAGCAGCCAAGGCCAGCATGAGCAGTTCTTC. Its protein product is CASSQGQHEQFF.

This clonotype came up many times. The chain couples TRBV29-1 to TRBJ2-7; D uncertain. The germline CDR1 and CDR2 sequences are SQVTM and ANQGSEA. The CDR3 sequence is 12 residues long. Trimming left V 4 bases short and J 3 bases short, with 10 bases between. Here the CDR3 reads CSVGDRSYEQYF. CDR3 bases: TGCAGCGTTGGCGATAGAAGCTACGAGCAGTACTTC.

The CDR3 sequence: CASSLAAGTGALREQYF. In nucleotides, the CDR3 is TGTGCCAGCAGCTTAGCCGCCGGGACAGGGGCTCTTCGCGAGCAGTACTTC. This chain uses TRBV7-2 with TRBJ2-7, with TRBD1 matching 10 bases. The junction had 11 bases not matched to a gene; V was cut back by 0 bases and J by 6 bases. Germline V gives CDR1 SGHTA, CDR2 FQGNSA. The CDR3 consists of 17 residues.

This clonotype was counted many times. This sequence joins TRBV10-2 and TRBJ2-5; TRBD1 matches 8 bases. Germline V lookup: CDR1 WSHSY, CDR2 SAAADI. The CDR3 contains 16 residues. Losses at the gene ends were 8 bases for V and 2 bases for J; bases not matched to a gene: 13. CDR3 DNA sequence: TGCGCCAGCTGGGGTCCGACCAGGGGGCCGCAAGAGACCCAGTACTTC. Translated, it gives CASWGPTRGPQETQYF.

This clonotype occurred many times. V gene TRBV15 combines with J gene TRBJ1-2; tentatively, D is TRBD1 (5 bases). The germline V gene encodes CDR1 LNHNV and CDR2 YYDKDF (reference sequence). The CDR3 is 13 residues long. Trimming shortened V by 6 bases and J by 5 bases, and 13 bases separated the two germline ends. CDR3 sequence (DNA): TGTGCCACCAGTGATTCAGGGCCTTATGGCTACACCTTC. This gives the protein CATSDSGPYGYTF.

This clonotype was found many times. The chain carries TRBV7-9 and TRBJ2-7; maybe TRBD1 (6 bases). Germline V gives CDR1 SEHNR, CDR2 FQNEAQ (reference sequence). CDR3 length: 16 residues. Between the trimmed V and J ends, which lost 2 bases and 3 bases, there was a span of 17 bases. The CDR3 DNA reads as TGTGCCAGCAGCTTATTAGGGGCAGGGGATAGCTACGAGCAGTACTTC. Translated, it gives CASSLLGAGDSYEQYF.